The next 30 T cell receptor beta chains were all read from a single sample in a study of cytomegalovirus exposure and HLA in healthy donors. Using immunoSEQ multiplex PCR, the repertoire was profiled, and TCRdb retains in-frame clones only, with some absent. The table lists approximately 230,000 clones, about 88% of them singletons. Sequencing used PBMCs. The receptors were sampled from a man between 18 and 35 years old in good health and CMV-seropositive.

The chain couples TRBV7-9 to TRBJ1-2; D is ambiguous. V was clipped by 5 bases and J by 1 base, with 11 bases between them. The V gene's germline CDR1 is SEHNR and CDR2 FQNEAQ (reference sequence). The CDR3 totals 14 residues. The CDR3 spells CASSGVEGNYGYTF. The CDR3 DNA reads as TGTGCCAGCAGCGGCGTGGAGGGTAACTATGGCTACACCTTC.

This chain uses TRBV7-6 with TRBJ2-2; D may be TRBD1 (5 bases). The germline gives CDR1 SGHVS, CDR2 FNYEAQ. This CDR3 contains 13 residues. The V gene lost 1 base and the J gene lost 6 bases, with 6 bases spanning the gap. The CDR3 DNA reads TGTGCCAGCAGCTTAGAGGGGTCCGGGGAGCTGTTTTTT. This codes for CASSLEGSGELFF.

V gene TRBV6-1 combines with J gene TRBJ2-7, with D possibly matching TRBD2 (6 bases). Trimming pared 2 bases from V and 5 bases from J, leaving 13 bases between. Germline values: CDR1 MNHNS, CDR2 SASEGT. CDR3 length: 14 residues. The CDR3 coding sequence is TGTGCCAGCAGTGAAAGGGCAGGGAGGAACGAGCAGTACTTC. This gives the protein CASSERAGRNEQYF.

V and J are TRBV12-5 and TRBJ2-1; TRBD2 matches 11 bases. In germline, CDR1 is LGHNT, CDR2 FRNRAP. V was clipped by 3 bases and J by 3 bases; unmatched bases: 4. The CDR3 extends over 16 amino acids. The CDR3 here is CASGLRLAGFYNEQFF. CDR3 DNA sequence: TGTGCTAGTGGTTTACGACTAGCGGGATTCTACAATGAGCAGTTCTTC.

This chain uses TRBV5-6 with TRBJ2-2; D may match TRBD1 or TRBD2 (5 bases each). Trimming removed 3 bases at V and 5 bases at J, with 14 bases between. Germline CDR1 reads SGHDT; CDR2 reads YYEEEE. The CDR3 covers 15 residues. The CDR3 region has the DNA TGTGCCAGCAGCTCACCGGGACGGCCAACCGGGGAGCTGTTTTTT. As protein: CASSSPGRPTGELFF.

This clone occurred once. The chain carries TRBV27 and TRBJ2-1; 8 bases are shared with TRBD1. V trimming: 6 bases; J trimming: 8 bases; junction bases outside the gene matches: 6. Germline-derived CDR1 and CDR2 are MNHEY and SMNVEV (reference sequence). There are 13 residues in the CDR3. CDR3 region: CASSTDRDDEQFF. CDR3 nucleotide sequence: TGTGCCAGCAGCACGGACAGGGACGATGAGCAGTTCTTC.

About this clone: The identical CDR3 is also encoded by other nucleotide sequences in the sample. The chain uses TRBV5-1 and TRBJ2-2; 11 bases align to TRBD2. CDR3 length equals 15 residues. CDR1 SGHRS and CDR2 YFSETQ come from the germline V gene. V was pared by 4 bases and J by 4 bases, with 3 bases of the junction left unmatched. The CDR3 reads CASSTGTSGTGELFF. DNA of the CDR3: TGCGCCAGCAGCACCGGGACTAGCGGCACCGGGGAGCTGTTTTTT.

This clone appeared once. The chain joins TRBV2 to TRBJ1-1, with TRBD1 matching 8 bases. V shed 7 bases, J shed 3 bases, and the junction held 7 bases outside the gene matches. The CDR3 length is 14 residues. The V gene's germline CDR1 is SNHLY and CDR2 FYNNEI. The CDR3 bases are TGTGCCAGCACCAGGGGGCGAGTTGACACTGAAGCTTTCTTT. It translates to CASTRGRVDTEAFF.

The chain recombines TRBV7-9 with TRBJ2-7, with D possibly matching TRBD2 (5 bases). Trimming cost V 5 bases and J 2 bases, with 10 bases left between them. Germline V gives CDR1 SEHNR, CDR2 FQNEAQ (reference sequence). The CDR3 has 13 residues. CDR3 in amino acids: CASSPRGTYEQYF. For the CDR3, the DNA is TGTGCCAGCAGCCCCCGGGGTACCTACGAGCAGTACTTC.

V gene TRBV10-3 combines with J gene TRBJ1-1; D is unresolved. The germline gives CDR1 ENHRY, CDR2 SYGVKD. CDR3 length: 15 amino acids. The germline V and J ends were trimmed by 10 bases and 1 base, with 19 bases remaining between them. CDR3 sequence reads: CATLGLEHSNTEAFF. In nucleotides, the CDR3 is TGTGCCACCCTAGGGTTGGAACACTCGAACACTGAAGCTTTCTTT.

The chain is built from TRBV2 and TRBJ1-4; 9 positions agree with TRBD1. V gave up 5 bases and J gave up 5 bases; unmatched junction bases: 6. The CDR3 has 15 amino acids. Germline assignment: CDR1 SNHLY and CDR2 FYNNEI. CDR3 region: CASSFRTGVNEKLFF. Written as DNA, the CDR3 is TGTGCCAGCAGTTTCCGGACAGGGGTAAATGAAAAACTGTTTTTT.

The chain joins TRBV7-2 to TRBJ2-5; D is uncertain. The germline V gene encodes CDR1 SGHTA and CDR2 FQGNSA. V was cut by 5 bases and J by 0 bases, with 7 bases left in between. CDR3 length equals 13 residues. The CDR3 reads CASSLRYQETQYF. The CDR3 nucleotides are TGTGCCAGCAGCCTTCGGTACCAAGAGACCCAGTACTTC.

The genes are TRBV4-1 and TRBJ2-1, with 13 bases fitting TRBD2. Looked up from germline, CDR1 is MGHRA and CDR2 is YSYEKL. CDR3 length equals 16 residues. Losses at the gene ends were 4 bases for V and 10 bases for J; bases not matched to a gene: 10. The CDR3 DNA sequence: TGCGCCAGCAGCCGAATGCCGGGACTAGCGGGAAGAGAGCAGTTCTTC. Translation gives CASSRMPGLAGREQFF.

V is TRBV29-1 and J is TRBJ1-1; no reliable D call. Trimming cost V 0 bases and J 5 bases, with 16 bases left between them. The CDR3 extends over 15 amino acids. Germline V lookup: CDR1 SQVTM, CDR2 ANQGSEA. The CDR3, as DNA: TGCAGCGTTGAAGATATAAATCCCCAAAATACTGAAGCTTTCTTT. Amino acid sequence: CSVEDINPQNTEAFF. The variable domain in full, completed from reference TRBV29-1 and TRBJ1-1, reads SAVISQKPSRDICQRGTSLTIQCQVDSQVTMMFWYRQQPGQSLTLIATANQGSEATYESGFVIDKFPISRPNLTFSTLTVSNMSPEDSSIYLCSVEDINPQNTEAFFGQGTRLTVV.

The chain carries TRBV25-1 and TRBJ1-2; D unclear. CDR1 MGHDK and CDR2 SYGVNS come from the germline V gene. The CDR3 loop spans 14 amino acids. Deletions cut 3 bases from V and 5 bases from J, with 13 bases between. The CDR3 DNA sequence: TGTGCCAGCAGTGACTATGTGGATGATTATGGCTACACCTTC. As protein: CASSDYVDDYGYTF.

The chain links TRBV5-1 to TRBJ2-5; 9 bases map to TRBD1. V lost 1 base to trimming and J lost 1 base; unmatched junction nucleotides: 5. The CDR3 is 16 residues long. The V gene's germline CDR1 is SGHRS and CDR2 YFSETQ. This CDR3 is CASSLLTGGFQETQYF. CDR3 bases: TGCGCCAGCAGCTTGCTGACAGGGGGATTCCAAGAGACCCAGTACTTC.

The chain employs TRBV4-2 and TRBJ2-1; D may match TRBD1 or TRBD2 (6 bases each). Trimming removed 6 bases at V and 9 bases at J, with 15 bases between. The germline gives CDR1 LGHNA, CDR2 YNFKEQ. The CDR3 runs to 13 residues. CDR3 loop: CASRGGRLGEQFF. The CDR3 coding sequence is TGTGCCAGCAGAGGGGGGCGGTTAGGTGAGCAGTTCTTC.

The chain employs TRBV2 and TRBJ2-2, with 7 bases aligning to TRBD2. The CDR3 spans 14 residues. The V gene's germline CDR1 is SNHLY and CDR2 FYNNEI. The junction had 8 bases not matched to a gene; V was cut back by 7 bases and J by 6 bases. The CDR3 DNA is TGTGCCAGCAAATTAGGAGCGGGATCCGGGGAGCTGTTTTTT. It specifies CASKLGAGSGELFF.

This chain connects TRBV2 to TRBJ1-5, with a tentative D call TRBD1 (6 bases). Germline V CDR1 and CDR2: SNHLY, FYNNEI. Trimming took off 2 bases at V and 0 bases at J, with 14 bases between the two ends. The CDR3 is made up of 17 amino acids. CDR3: CASSELGGTYSNQPQHF. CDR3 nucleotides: TGTGCCAGCAGTGAATTAGGGGGGACCTATAGCAATCAGCCCCAGCATTTT.

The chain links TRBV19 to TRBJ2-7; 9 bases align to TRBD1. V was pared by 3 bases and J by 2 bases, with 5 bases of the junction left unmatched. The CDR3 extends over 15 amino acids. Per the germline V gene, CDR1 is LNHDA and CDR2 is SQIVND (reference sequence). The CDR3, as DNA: TGTGCCAGTAGTATCTCCCGGACAGGGGCCTACGAGCAGTACTTC. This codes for CASSISRTGAYEQYF.

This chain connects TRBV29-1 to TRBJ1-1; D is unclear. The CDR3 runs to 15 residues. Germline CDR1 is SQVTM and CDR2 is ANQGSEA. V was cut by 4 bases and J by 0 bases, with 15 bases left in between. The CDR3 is CSVASRDKLNTEAFF. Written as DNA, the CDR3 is TGCAGCGTTGCTTCCAGAGACAAGCTGAACACTGAAGCTTTCTTT.

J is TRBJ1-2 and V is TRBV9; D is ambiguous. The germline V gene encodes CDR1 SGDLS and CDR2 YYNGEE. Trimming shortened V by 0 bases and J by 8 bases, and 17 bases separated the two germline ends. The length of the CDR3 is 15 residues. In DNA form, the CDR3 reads TGTGCCAGCAGCGTAGATGCTGGTACTTCGTACGGCTACACCTTC. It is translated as CASSVDAGTSYGYTF.

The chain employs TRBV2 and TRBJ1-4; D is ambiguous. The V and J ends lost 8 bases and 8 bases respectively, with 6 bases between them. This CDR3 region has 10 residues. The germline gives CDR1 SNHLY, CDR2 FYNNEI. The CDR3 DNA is TGTGCCAGCTTGAGCGAAAAACTGTTTTTT. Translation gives CASLSEKLFF.

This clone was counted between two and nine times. This CDR3 is CASGREKLFF. Here the CDR3 DNA reads TGTGCCAGCGGGCGAGAAAAACTGTTTTTT. The chain couples TRBV6-5 to TRBJ1-4; D not certain. The germline CDR1 and CDR2 sequences are MNHEY and SVGAGI. Trimming stripped 8 bases from V and 8 bases from J, with 6 bases between. There are 10 residues in the CDR3.

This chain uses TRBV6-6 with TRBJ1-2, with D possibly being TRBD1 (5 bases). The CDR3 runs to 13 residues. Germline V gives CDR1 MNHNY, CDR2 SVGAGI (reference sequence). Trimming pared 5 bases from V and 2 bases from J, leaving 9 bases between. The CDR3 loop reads CASSPQGNYGYTF. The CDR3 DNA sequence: TGTGCCAGCAGTCCCCAGGGAAACTATGGCTACACCTTC.

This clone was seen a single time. CDR3 nucleotides: TGCGCCAGCAGCGGGAATTACAATGAGCAGTTCTTC. This gives the protein CASSGNYNEQFF. J is TRBJ2-1 and V is TRBV5-1; D is ambiguous. V lost 4 bases to trimming and J lost 4 bases, with 6 bases between them. Germline V gene lookup returns CDR1 SGHRS and CDR2 YFSETQ. CDR3 length: 12 amino acids.

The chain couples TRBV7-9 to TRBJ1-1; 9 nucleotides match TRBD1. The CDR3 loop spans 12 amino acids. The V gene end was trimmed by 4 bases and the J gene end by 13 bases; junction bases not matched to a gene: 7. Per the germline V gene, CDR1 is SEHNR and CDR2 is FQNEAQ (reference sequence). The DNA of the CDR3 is TGTGCCAGCAGCTCCCAGGGACAGGGTGGTTTCTTT. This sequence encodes CASSSQGQGGFF.

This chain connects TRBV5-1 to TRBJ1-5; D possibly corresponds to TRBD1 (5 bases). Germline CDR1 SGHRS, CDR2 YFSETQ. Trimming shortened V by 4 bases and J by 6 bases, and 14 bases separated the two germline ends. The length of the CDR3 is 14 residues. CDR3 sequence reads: CASSPDGGPQPQHF. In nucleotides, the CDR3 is TGCGCCAGCAGCCCCGACGGGGGTCCTCAGCCCCAGCATTTT.

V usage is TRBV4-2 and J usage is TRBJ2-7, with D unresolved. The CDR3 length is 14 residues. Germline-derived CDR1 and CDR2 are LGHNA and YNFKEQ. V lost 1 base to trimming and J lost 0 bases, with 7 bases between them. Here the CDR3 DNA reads TGTGCCAGCAGCCAAGGGATCCGCTCCTACGAGCAGTACTTC. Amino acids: CASSQGIRSYEQYF.

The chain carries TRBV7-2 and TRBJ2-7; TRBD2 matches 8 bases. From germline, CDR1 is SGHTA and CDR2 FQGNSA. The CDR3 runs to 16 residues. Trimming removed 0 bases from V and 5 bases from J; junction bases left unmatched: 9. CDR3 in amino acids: CASSLASQRERNEQYF. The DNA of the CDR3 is TGTGCCAGCAGCTTAGCGTCCCAGCGGGAGAGGAACGAGCAGTACTTC.